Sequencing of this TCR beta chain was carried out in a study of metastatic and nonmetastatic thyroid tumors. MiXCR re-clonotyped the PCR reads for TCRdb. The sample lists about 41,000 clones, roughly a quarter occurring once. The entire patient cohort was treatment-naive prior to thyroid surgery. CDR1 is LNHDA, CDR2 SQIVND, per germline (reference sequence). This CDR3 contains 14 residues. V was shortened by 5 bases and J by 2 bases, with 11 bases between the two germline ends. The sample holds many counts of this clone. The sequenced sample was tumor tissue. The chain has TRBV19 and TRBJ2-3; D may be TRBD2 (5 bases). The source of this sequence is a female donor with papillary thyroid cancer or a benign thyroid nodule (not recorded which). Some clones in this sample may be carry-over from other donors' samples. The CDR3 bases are TGTGCCAGTAGTTACGGGATCAACACAGATACGCAGTATTTT. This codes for CASSYGINTDTQYF. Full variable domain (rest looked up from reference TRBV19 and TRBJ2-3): DGGITQSPKYLFRKEGQNVTLSCEQNLNHDAMYWYRQDPGQGLRLIYYSQIVNDFQKGDIAEGYSVSREKKESFPLTVTSAQKNPTAFYLCASSYGINTDTQYFGPGTRLTVL.